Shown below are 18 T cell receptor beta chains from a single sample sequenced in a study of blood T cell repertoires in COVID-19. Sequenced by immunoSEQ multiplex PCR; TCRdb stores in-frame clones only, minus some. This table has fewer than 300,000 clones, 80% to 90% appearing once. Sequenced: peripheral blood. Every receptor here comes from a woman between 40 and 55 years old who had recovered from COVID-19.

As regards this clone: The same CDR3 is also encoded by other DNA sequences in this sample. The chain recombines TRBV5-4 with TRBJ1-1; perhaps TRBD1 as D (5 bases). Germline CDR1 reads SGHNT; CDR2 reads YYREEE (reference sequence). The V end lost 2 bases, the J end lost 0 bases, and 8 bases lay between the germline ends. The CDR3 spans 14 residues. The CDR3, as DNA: TGTGCCAGCAGCTTTAGGGGAATGAACACTGAAGCTTTCTTT. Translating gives CASSFRGMNTEAFF.

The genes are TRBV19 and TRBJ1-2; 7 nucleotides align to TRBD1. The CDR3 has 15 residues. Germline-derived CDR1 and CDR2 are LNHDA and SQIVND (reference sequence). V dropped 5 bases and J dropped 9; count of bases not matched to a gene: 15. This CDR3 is CASSRSTGDFLRYTF. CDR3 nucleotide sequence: TGTGCCAGTAGTCGGAGTACAGGGGATTTCTTACGCTACACCTTC.

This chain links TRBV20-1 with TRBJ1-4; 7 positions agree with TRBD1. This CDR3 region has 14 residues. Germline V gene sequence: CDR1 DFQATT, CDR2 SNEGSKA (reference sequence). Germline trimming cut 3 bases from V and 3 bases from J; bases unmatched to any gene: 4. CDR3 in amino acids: CSASEGASNEKLFF. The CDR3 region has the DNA TGCAGTGCTAGTGAGGGGGCATCTAATGAAAAACTGTTTTTT.

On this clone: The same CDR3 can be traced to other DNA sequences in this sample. CDR3 in amino acids: CASSLDRGAGETQYF. CDR3 in DNA: TGCGCCAGCAGCTTAGACAGGGGGGCCGGGGAGACCCAGTACTTC. V and J are TRBV5-1 and TRBJ2-5; 9 bases map to TRBD1. Germline lookup yields CDR1 SGHRS and CDR2 YFSETQ. The CDR3 is 15 residues long. After removal of 2 bases from V and 5 bases from J, the junction contained 7 bases not matched to a gene. The full variable domain, with the rest looked up from reference TRBV5-1 and TRBJ2-5, is KAGVTQTPRYLIKTRGQQVTLSCSPISGHRSVSWYQQTPGQGLQFLFEYFSETQRNKGNFPGRFSGRQFSNSRSEMNVSTLELGDSALYLCASSLDRGAGETQYFGPGTRLLVL.

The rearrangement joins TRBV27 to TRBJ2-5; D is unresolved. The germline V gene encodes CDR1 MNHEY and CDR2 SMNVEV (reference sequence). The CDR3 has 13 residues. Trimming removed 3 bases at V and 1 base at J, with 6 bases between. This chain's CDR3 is CASSFGSQETQYF. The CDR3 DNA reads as TGTGCCAGCAGTTTTGGTAGCCAAGAGACCCAGTACTTC.

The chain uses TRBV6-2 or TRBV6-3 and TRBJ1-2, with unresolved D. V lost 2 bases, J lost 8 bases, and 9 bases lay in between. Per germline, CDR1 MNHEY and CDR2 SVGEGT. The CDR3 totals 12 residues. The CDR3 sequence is CASSYSAYGYTF. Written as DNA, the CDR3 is TGTGCCAGCAGTTACAGCGCGTACGGCTACACCTTC.

This CDR3 reads CASSPNVVDEQYF. In DNA, the CDR3 is TGTGCCAGCAGCCCCAATGTTGTAGACGAGCAGTACTTC. This rearrangement joins TRBV7-6 to TRBJ2-7; D not resolved. V dropped 5 bases and J dropped 5 bases, with 13 bases sitting between them. Germline CDR1 reads SGHVS; CDR2 reads FNYEAQ. The CDR3 totals 13 residues.

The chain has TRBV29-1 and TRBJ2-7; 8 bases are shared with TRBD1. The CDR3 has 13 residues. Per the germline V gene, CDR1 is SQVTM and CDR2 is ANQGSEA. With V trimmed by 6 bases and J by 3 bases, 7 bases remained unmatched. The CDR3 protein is CSVRPGGRYEQYF. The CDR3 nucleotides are TGCAGCGTCCGACCAGGGGGCCGCTACGAGCAGTACTTC.

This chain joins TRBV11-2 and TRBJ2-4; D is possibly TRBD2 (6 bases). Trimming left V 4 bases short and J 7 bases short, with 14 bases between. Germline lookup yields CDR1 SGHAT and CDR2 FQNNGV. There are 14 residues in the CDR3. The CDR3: CASSSPGVWNIQYF. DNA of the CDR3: TGTGCCAGCAGCTCCCCGGGAGTTTGGAACATTCAGTACTTC.

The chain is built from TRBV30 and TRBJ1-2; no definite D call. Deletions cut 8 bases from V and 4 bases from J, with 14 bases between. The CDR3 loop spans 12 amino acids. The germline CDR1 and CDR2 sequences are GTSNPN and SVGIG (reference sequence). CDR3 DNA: TGTGCCCGCCAAGCACGGAGCTATGGCTACACCTTC. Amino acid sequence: CARQARSYGYTF.

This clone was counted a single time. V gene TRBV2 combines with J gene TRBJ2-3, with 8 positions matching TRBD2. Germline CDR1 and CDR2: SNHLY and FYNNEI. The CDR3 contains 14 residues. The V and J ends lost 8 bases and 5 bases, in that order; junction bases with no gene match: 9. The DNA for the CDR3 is TGTGCCAGCCTCGGGCGGGGGGTGGTAGATACGCAGTATTTT. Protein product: CASLGRGVVDTQYF.

The CDR3 DNA reads TGTGCCAGCAGTGGAGGTCCTAATGAAAAACTGTTTTTT. Amino acids: CASSGGPNEKLFF. J is TRBJ1-4 and V is TRBV6-1, with no clear D. The CDR3 length is 13 residues. Trimming shortened V by 4 bases and J by 3 bases, and 6 bases separated the two germline ends. Germline CDR1 reads MNHNS; CDR2 reads SASEGT.

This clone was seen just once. In nucleotides, the CDR3 is TGCAGCGTTGAAGGGGGCTCGGGTTCATACAATGAGCAGTTCTTC. Translation gives CSVEGGSGSYNEQFF. J is TRBJ2-1 and V is TRBV29-1; tentatively, D is TRBD1 (5 bases). CDR3 length: 15 residues. Trimming left V 1 base short and J 4 bases short, with 14 bases between. Germline values: CDR1 SQVTM, CDR2 ANQGSEA.

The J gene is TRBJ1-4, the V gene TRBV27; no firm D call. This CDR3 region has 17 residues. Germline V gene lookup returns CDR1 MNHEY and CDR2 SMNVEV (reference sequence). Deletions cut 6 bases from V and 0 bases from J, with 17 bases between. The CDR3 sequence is CASSFLSSPATNEKLFF. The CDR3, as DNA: TGTGCCAGCAGCTTCCTTTCTTCTCCCGCAACTAATGAAAAACTGTTTTTT.

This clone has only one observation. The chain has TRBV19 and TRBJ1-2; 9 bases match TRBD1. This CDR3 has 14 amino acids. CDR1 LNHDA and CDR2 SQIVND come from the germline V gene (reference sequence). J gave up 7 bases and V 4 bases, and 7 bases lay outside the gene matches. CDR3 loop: CASSRETGGFGYTF. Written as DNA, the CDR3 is TGTGCCAGTAGTAGAGAGACAGGGGGGTTTGGCTACACCTTC.

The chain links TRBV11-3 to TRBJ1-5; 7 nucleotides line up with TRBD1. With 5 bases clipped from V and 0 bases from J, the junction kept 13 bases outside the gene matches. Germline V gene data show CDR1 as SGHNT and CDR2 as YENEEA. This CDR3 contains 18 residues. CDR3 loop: CASSPRTGEDYSNQPQHF. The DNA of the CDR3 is TGTGCCAGCAGCCCCAGGACAGGCGAAGACTATAGCAATCAGCCCCAGCATTTT.

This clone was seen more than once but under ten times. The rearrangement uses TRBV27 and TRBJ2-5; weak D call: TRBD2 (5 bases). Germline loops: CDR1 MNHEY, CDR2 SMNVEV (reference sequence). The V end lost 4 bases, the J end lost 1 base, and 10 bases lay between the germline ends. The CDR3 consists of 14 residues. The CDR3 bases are TGTGCCAGCAGTTCGGGGTCCCCCCAAGAGACCCAGTACTTC. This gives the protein CASSSGSPQETQYF.

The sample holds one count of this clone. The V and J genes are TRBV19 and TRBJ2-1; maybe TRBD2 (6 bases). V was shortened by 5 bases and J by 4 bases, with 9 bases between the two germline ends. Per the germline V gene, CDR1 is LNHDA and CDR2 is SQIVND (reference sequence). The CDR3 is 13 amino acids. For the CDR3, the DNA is TGTGCCAGTAGTCGGGGGACTTACAATGAGCAGTTCTTC. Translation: CASSRGTYNEQFF.